A single sample gave rise to the 26 T cell receptor beta chains below, sequenced in a study of post-analysis software for immune sequencing data. Unique molecular identifiers were present in the TCR beta cDNA libraries. TCRdb re-derived calls from the PCR reads in MiXCR, one entry per CDR3 protein. The profile covers around 500,000 distinct CDR3 sequences, with 34% appearing a single time and approximately 6% taken by the ten largest. These receptors' antigens are unknown. Regarding the study as a whole: Relative to controls, patients had a few TRBV segments at higher frequency, with TRBV5-6, TRBV5-1 and TRBV20-1 among these.

The material sequenced was blood. The receptors stem from a girl younger than 18 with multiple sclerosis.

The chain links TRBV24-1 to TRBJ2-3; D is ambiguous. This CDR3 has 14 residues. CDR1 KGHDR and CDR2 SFDVKD come from the germline V gene. V was pared by 1 base and J by 5 bases, with 9 bases between. CDR3 protein: CATSDFAPVDTQYF. The CDR3 DNA sequence: TGTGCCACCAGTGATTTTGCACCGGTAGATACGCAGTATTTT.

V gene TRBV5-1 combines with J gene TRBJ1-2; no firm D call. CDR3 length equals 14 residues. V lost 0 bases, J lost 4 bases, and 10 bases lay in between. Per the germline V gene, CDR1 is SGHRS and CDR2 is YFSETQ. This chain's CDR3 is CASSLDRSSYGYTF. The CDR3 DNA reads TGCGCCAGCAGCTTGGACAGAAGTAGCTATGGCTACACCTTC.

This clonotype was recorded many times. This chain's CDR3 is CASSPRLLGGAYEQYF. The CDR3 DNA follows: TGTGCCAGCAGTCCCCGGCTTCTGGGAGGGGCCTACGAGCAGTACTTC. The chain is built from TRBV27 and TRBJ2-7, with 7 nucleotides matching TRBD2. Germline assignment: CDR1 MNHEY and CDR2 SMNVEV (reference sequence). This CDR3 contains 16 residues. The trim removed 5 bases at V and 2 bases at J, leaving 12 bases unmatched.

This chain uses TRBV6-5 with TRBJ2-2; 10 bases map to TRBD1. Per the germline V gene, CDR1 is MNHEY and CDR2 is SVGAGI. Unmatched junction bases numbered 6, after V lost 5 bases and J lost 3 bases. The CDR3 is 16 amino acids. CDR3 region: CASSKETGGDTGELFF. As DNA, the CDR3 is TGTGCCAGCAGTAAAGAGACAGGGGGCGACACCGGGGAGCTGTTTTTT.

The rearrangement links TRBV27 to TRBJ1-6; D not resolved. Germline CDR1 and CDR2: MNHEY and SMNVEV (reference sequence). The CDR3 covers 14 residues. V was clipped by 4 bases and J by 9 bases, with 13 bases between them. CDR3 residues: CASSSPRNGSPLHF. The CDR3 DNA reads TGTGCCAGCAGTTCCCCCCGGAACGGTTCACCCCTCCACTTT.

This chain connects TRBV7-9 to TRBJ2-3; D ambiguous. V lost 1 base to trimming and J lost 2 bases, with 10 bases between them. Germline V CDR1 and CDR2: SEHNR, FQNEAQ (reference sequence). The CDR3 is 15 residues long. The CDR3 DNA is TGTGCCAGCAGCTTAGGGACGCCAAACACAGATACGCAGTATTTT. The encoded protein is CASSLGTPNTDTQYF.

The table lists this clonotype with a few counts. This chain joins TRBV18 and TRBJ2-1; 9 bases align to TRBD1. This CDR3 has 15 amino acids. CDR1 and CDR2 from the germline V gene are KGHSH and LQKENI. The V and J ends lost 4 bases and 8 bases, in that order; junction bases with no gene match: 9. This CDR3 reads CASSRITGGLDEQFF. CDR3 nucleotide sequence: TGTGCCAGCTCACGGATTACAGGGGGCCTCGATGAGCAGTTCTTC. The full variable domain, with the rest looked up from reference TRBV18 and TRBJ2-1, is NAGVMQNPRHLVRRRGQEARLRCSPMKGHSHVYWYRQLPEEGLKFMVYLQKENIIDESGMPKERFSAEFPKEGPSILRIQQVVRGDSAAYFCASSRITGGLDEQFFGPGTRLTVL.

V gene TRBV6-5 combines with J gene TRBJ2-3; 13 positions match TRBD2. This CDR3 has 15 amino acids. Trimming cost V 7 bases and J 2 bases; bases outside gene matches: 3. Germline-derived CDR1 and CDR2 are MNHEY and SVGAGI. The DNA for the CDR3 is TGTGCCAGCAAGACTAGCGGGGGGTACACAGATACGCAGTATTTT. This translates into CASKTSGGYTDTQYF.

In its sample, this clonotype was seen a few times. The chain employs TRBV3-1 and TRBJ2-2, with D unclear. Deletions cut 1 base from V and 6 bases from J, with 6 bases between. This CDR3 has 13 residues. Germline CDR1 reads LGHDT; CDR2 reads YNNKEL (reference sequence). The DNA of the CDR3 is TGTGCCAGCAGCCAAGGGTCGGCCGGGGAGCTGTTTTTT. It codes for CASSQGSAGELFF.

This clonotype has a single count. The rearrangement uses TRBV6-2 or TRBV6-3 and TRBJ2-5, with a tentative D call TRBD2 (6 bases). The J call may be mistaken, given a closer DNA end match to TRBJ2-7. Germline values: CDR1 MNHEY, CDR2 SVGEGT. The length of the CDR3 is 15 residues. The CDR3 protein is CASSYEEGKSYEQYF. For the CDR3, the DNA is TGTGCCAGCAGTTACGAGGAGGGGAAATCCTACGAGCAGTACTTC.

V gene TRBV5-4 combines with J gene TRBJ2-5; a weak D match, TRBD1 (6 bases). Trimming cost V 3 bases and J 3 bases, with 15 bases left between them. This CDR3 spans 15 amino acids. Germline lookup yields CDR1 SGHNT and CDR2 YYREEE (reference sequence). CDR3 sequence reads: CASSSRSRGEETQYF. CDR3 DNA: TGTGCCAGCAGCTCCCGAAGCAGGGGCGAAGAGACCCAGTACTTC.

This chain joins TRBV5-1 and TRBJ1-2, with a possible D match to TRBD1 (5 bases). Trimming stripped 3 bases from V and 7 bases from J, with 16 bases between. The germline CDR1 and CDR2 sequences are SGHRS and YFSETQ. The CDR3 has 14 residues. Here the CDR3 reads CASSSSREGSGYTF. For the CDR3, the DNA is TGCGCCAGCAGCTCCTCCAGGGAAGGGTCTGGCTACACCTTC.

Regarding this clonotype: At one end the junction does not follow the germline gene, possibly because of a read error. J is TRBJ2-5 and V is TRBV4-2; no clear D gene. This CDR3 contains 12 residues. Germline CDR1 reads LGHNA; CDR2 reads YNFKEQ. DNA of the CDR3: TGTGCCAGCGGCCACTCCCAAGAGACCCAGTACTTC. As protein: CASGHSQETQYF.

This clonotype was observed a handful of times. The V gene is TRBV7-8, the J gene TRBJ1-5; D gene unclear. Germline CDR1 SGHVS, CDR2 FQNEAQ. The CDR3 spans 18 residues. V was pared by 4 bases and J by 1 base, with 20 bases between. CDR3 in amino acids: CASSSTLPQALSNQPQHF. DNA for the CDR3: TGTGCCAGCAGCTCCACCCTTCCCCAGGCGCTGAGCAATCAGCCCCAGCATTTT. Full variable domain (missing parts from reference TRBV7-8 and TRBJ1-5): GAGVSQSPRYKVAKRGQDVALRCDPISGHVSLFWYQQALGQGPEFLTYFQNEAQLDKSGLPSDRFFAERPEGSVSTLKIQRTQQEDSAVYLCASSSTLPQALSNQPQHFGDGTRLSIL.

This clonotype was recorded once. This sequence may be a read error, since a much larger clone differs from it by one base. This sequence joins TRBV29-1 and TRBJ2-5; 9 nucleotides line up with TRBD1. The DNA end lines up better with TRBJ2-7; the J call may be wrong. Germline CDR1 reads SQVTM; CDR2 reads ANQGSEA. The CDR3 runs to 13 residues. This chain's CDR3 is CRVSGTGNHEQYF. DNA of the CDR3: TGCCGCGTATCCGGGACAGGGAACCACGAGCAGTACTTC.

This chain links TRBV5-5 with TRBJ1-4; D gene uncertain. Germline V CDR1 and CDR2: SGHKS, YYEKEE (reference sequence). Trimming shortened V by 2 bases and J by 4 bases, and 6 bases separated the two germline ends. CDR3 length: 13 residues. The CDR3: CASSFVYNEKLFF. DNA for the CDR3: TGTGCCAGCAGCTTTGTCTATAATGAAAAACTGTTTTTT.

This clonotype was counted between two and nine times. This chain connects TRBV20-1 to TRBJ2-7; D gene unclear. The germline V and J ends were trimmed by 6 bases and 2 bases, with 5 bases remaining between them. CDR1 is DFQATT and CDR2 is SNEGSKA in the germline V gene (reference sequence). This CDR3 contains 10 residues. CDR3 sequence: CSAGAYEQYF. In DNA form, the CDR3 reads TGCAGTGCCGGCGCCTACGAGCAGTACTTC.

The chain employs TRBV12-3 or TRBV12-4 and TRBJ1-1, with TRBD1 identical over 7 bases. This CDR3 contains 17 residues. The V and J ends lost 7 bases and 0 bases, in that order; junction bases with no gene match: 14. CDR3 coding DNA: TGTGCCAGCACTGGCACCAGGGGGTTTTACATGAACACTGAAGCTTTCTTT. Its translation is CASTGTRGFYMNTEAFF.

The chain joins TRBV5-4 to TRBJ2-3; 9 nucleotides line up with TRBD2. The V gene end was trimmed by 4 bases and the J gene end by 1 base; junction bases not matched to a gene: 4. Per germline, CDR1 SGHNT and CDR2 YYREEE (reference sequence). This CDR3 has 15 amino acids. CDR3 nucleotides: TGTGCCAGCAGCACACGGACTAGCGGCACAGATACGCAGTATTTT. Its protein product is CASSTRTSGTDTQYF.

This chain connects TRBV6-1 to TRBJ1-6; D is ambiguous. Germline-derived CDR1 and CDR2 are MNHNS and SASEGT. V was pared by 6 bases and J by 7 bases, with 13 bases between. The CDR3 covers 14 residues. The CDR3 is CASSRRQENSPLHF. CDR3 nucleotide sequence: TGTGCCAGCAGCCGCCGTCAGGAGAATTCACCCCTCCACTTT.

This clonotype was seen more than once but under ten times. A much larger clonotype is one base distant, so this may be a read error. This chain links TRBV5-1 with TRBJ1-6, with 8 bases that match TRBD1. The CDR3 is made up of 14 amino acids. Per germline, CDR1 SGHRS and CDR2 YFSETQ. The CDR3 sequence: CASSRDRTNSPRHF. In DNA, the CDR3 is TGCGCCAGCAGCCGGGACAGGACTAATTCACCCCGCCACTTT.

The rearrangement links TRBV9 to TRBJ1-6; 7 bases agree with TRBD1. Germline values: CDR1 SGDLS, CDR2 YYNGEE. The CDR3 has 14 residues. V was clipped by 4 bases and J by 5 bases; unmatched bases: 3. CDR3 loop: CASSPDRDNSPLHF. DNA of the CDR3: TGTGCCAGCAGCCCCGACAGGGATAATTCACCCCTCCACTTT.

The CDR3 loop is CASSLAGAPDTQYF. CDR3 in DNA: TGCGCCAGCAGCCTCGCAGGGGCCCCAGATACGCAGTATTTT. The rearrangement joins TRBV5-1 to TRBJ2-3, with D perhaps matching TRBD1 (6 bases). This CDR3 is built from 14 residues. The germline CDR1 and CDR2 sequences are SGHRS and YFSETQ. Trimming took off 4 bases at V and 4 bases at J, with 13 bases between the two ends.

As to this clonotype: One base away lies a much larger clone, so this may be a sequencing read error. This chain uses TRBV9 with TRBJ2-1; 8 bases fit TRBD2. Germline CDR1 and CDR2: SGDLS and YYNGEE. This CDR3 contains 19 residues. With V trimmed by 3 bases and J by 2 bases, 16 bases remained unmatched. CDR3 nucleotide sequence: TGTGCCAGCAGCGGCTGGACTAGCAGGGGCTTCGGCACCTACAATGAGCAGTTCTTC. It yields the protein CASSGWTSRGFGTYNEQFF. Looking up the rest from reference TRBV9 and TRBJ2-1 gives the full variable domain: DSGVTQTPKHLITATGQRVTLRCSPRSGDLSVYWYQQSLDQGLQFLIQYYNGEERAKGNILERFSAQQFPDLHSELNLSSLELGDSALYFCASSGWTSRGFGTYNEQFFGPGTRLTVL.

This clonotype was seen only a few times. The chain combines TRBV3-1 with TRBJ2-6; D perhaps matches TRBD1 (5 bases). Trimming pared 0 bases from V and 12 bases from J, leaving 15 bases between. CDR1 and CDR2 from the germline V gene are LGHDT and YNNKEL (reference sequence). The CDR3 has 15 residues. CDR3 region: CASSQESRVPGVLTF. CDR3 DNA: TGTGCCAGCAGCCAAGAAAGCAGGGTCCCAGGCGTCCTGACTTTC.

The chain has TRBV18 and TRBJ2-1; 12 bases map to TRBD2. The CDR3 is 18 amino acids. CDR1 and CDR2 (germline): KGHSH, LQKENI. Trimming removed 3 bases from V and 0 bases from J; junction bases left unmatched: 6. The CDR3 here is CASSPGLAGKRSYNEQFF. In DNA form, the CDR3 reads TGTGCCAGCTCACCCGGACTAGCGGGGAAACGCTCCTACAATGAGCAGTTCTTC.